This T cell receptor beta chain was documented in a study of blood T cell repertoires in COVID-19. Turning to the study itself: T cells, B-cell-depleted T cells, or PBMCs provided the cDNA or gDNA that served as material.

Assignments of participants to cohorts depended upon their own reported clinical history. For recovered donors of Cohort 3, there were two negative PCRs, clearance, or symptom resolution. V was pared by 5 bases and J by 0 bases, with 3 bases of the junction left unmatched. CDR1 and CDR2 (germline): MDHEN, SYDVKM. The length of the CDR3 is 15 residues. Per the study methods: Counts of nucleated cells, estimated from reference gene primer amplification, were obtained. Clones were read by immunoSEQ multiplex PCR, and TCRdb kept only the in-frame ones, dropping some. The V and J calls and clone size are taken from that table; D and trimming were inferred from the DNA. The sample shows under 500,000 clones, 80% to 90% of them seen only once.

This clonotype was obtained from a man younger than 45 who had recovered from COVID-19. Sample: PBMCs or T cells enriched from blood (not recorded which). The V and J genes are TRBV28 and TRBJ1-3; 8 bases are shared with TRBD1. CDR3 loop: CASSPTGGSGNTIYF. DNA for the CDR3: TGTGCCAGCAGTCCCACAGGGGGCTCTGGAAACACCATATATTTT. The entire variable domain, with the rest obtained from reference TRBV28 and TRBJ1-3, is as follows: DVKVTQSSRYLVKRTGEKVFLECVQDMDHENMFWYRQDPGLGLRLIYFSYDVKMKEKGDIPEGYSVSREKKERFSLILESASTNQTSMYLCASSPTGGSGNTIYFGEGSWLTVV.